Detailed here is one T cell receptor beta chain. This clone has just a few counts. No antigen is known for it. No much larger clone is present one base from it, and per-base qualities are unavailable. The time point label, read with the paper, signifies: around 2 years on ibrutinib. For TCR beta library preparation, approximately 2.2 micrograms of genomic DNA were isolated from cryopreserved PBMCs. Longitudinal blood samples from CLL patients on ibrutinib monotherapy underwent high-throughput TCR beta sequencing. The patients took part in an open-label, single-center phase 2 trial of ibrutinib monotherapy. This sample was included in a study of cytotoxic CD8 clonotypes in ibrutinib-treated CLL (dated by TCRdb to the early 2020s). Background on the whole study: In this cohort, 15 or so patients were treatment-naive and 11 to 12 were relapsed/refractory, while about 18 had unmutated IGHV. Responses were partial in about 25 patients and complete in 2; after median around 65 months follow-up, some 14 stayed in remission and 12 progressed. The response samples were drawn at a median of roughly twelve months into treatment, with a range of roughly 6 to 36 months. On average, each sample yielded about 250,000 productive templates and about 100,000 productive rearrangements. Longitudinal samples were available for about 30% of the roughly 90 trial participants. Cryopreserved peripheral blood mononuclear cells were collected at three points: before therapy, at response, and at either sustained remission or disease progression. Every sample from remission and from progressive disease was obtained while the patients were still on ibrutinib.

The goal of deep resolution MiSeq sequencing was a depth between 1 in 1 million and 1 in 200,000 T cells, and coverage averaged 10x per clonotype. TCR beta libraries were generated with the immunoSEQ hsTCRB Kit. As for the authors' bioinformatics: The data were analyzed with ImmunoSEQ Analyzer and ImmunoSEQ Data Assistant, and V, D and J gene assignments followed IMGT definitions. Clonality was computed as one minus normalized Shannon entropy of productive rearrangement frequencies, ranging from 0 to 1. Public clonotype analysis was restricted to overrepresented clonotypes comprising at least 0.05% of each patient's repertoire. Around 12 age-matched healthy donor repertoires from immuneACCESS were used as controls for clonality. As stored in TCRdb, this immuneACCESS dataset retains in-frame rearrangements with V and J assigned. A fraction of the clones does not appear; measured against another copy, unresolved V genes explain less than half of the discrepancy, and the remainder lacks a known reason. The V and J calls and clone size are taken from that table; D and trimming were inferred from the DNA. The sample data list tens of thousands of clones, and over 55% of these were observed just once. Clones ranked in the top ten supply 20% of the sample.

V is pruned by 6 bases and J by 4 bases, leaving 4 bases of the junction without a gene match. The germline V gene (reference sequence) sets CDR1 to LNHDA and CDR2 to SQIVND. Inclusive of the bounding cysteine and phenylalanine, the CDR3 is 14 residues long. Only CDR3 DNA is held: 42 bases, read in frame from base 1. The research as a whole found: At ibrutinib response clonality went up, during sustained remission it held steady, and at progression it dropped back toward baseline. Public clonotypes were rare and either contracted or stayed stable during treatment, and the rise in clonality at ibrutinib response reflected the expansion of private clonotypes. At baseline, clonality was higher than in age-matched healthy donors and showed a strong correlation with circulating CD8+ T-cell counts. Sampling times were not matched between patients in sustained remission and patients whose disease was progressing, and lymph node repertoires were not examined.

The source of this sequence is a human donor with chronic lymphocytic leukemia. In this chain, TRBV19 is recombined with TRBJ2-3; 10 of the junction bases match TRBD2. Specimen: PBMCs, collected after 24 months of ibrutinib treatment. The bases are TGTGCCAGTAGCTCTAGCGGGGGAGCAGATACGCAGTATTTT. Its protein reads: CASSSSGGADTQYF.